The 27 T cell receptor beta chains in this list originate from one sample, sequenced in a study of cytomegalovirus exposure and HLA in healthy donors. Both 60 Vbeta primers and 13 Jbeta primers went into the PCR. Assay used: immunoSEQ multiplex PCR; TCRdb lists only in-frame clones, some missing. This table has about 140,000 clones, 75% to 80% appearing once. The sample was PBMCs. The receptors were sampled from a young man in good health and CMV-seronegative.

The chain links TRBV30 to TRBJ2-7; D is ambiguous. V was shortened by 2 bases and J by 0 bases, with 5 bases between the two germline ends. CDR1 is GTSNPN, CDR2 SVGIG, per germline (reference sequence). The CDR3 runs to 12 residues. The CDR3 nucleotides read TGTGCCTGGAGTTCTAACTCCTACGAGCAGTACTTC. The encoded protein is CAWSSNSYEQYF.

CDR3 DNA: TGTGCCAGCAGTCAGAACTTCAGGGGAACTGAAGCTTTCTTT. Translated, it gives CASSQNFRGTEAFF. The chain uses TRBV14 and TRBJ1-1; D might be TRBD1 (6 bases). The CDR3 contains 14 residues. CDR1 SGHDN and CDR2 FVKESK come from the germline V gene. Between the trimmed V and J ends, which lost 6 bases and 5 bases, there was a span of 16 bases. The entire variable domain, with the rest obtained from reference TRBV14 and TRBJ1-1, is as follows: EAGVTQFPSHSVIEKGQTVTLRCDPISGHDNLYWYRRVMGKEIKFLLHFVKESKQDESGMPNNRFLAERTGGTYSTLKVQPAELEDSGVYFCASSQNFRGTEAFFGQGTRLTVV.

V is TRBV18 and J is TRBJ2-7; a possible D gene is TRBD2 (5 bases). The germline gives CDR1 KGHSH, CDR2 LQKENI. This CDR3 is 14 amino acids long. Trimming removed 3 bases at V and 0 bases at J, with 9 bases between. In DNA form, the CDR3 reads TGTGCCAGCTCACCGGAGGTGACCTCCTACGAGCAGTACTTC. As protein: CASSPEVTSYEQYF.

The chain combines TRBV5-4 with TRBJ2-1, with 9 bases aligning to TRBD2. This CDR3 is built from 17 residues. The junction had 6 bases not matched to a gene; V was cut back by 0 bases and J by 2 bases. CDR1 and CDR2 from the germline V gene are SGHNT and YYREEE (reference sequence). The CDR3 region has the DNA TGTGCCAGCAGCTTGGAGTGGCAGCGGGGGGCCTACAATGAGCAGTTCTTC. This codes for CASSLEWQRGAYNEQFF.

CDR3 sequence (DNA): TGTGCCAGCAGTTACTCGGTCCCTCAGTACAATGAGCAGTTCTTC. It codes for CASSYSVPQYNEQFF. The rearrangement uses TRBV6-6 and TRBJ2-1; no clear D gene. Per the germline V gene, CDR1 is MNHNY and CDR2 is SVGAGI (reference sequence). Trimming pared 0 bases from V and 4 bases from J, leaving 10 bases between. The length of the CDR3 is 15 residues.

A few counts support this clone. The V call is TRBV10-2, the J call TRBJ2-3, with a tentative D call TRBD1 (5 bases). The CDR3 covers 17 residues. Deletions cut 6 bases from V and 3 bases from J, with 22 bases between. The germline gives CDR1 WSHSY, CDR2 SAAADI. Written as DNA, the CDR3 is TGCGCCAGCAGACGGAGCAGGGTCATGGGCAGAACAGATACGCAGTATTTT. The encoded protein is CASRRSRVMGRTDTQYF.

This clone was seen just once. V and J are TRBV29-1 and TRBJ2-7; a possible D gene is TRBD1 (7 bases). CDR1 is SQVTM and CDR2 is ANQGSEA in the germline V gene. The V gene lost 3 bases and the J gene lost 5 bases, with 14 bases spanning the gap. The CDR3 is made up of 13 amino acids. CDR3 sequence: CSVDGGQGDEQYF. The CDR3 region has the DNA TGCAGCGTTGATGGGGGGCAGGGGGACGAGCAGTACTTC.

The rearrangement uses TRBV12-5 and TRBJ1-5; D is uncertain. Germline V CDR1 and CDR2: LGHNT, FRNRAP. The CDR3 consists of 12 residues. V lost 1 base, J lost 11 bases, and 9 bases lay in between. The CDR3, as DNA: TGTGCTAGTGGTTTGGAGGCGGGGACCCAGCATTTT. It yields the protein CASGLEAGTQHF. The full variable domain, in which reference TRBV12-5 and TRBJ1-5 provide the parts outside the CDR3, is DARVTQTPRHKVTEMGQEVTMRCQPILGHNTVFWYRQTMMQGLELLAYFRNRAPLDDSGMPKDRFSAEMPDATLATLKIQPSEPRDSAVYFCASGLEAGTQHFGDGTRLSIL.

The V gene is TRBV30, the J gene TRBJ1-4; D unclear. The V gene's germline CDR1 is GTSNPN and CDR2 SVGIG (reference sequence). This CDR3 is 14 amino acids long. Trimming left V 3 bases short and J 4 bases short, with 12 bases between. CDR3 coding DNA: TGTGCCTGGAGCGTTGCGGTGATTAATGAAAAACTGTTTTTT. Encoded protein: CAWSVAVINEKLFF.

The gene calls are TRBV29-1 and TRBJ1-1; no reliable D call. CDR3 size: 13 residues. Trimming stripped 3 bases from V and 0 bases from J, with 8 bases between. Germline V gene data show CDR1 as SQVTM and CDR2 as ANQGSEA. CDR3 sequence: CSVETRLNTEAFF. The DNA for the CDR3 is TGCAGCGTTGAGACACGACTGAACACTGAAGCTTTCTTT.

There are a few counts of this clone. V usage is TRBV7-8 and J usage is TRBJ2-5, with D possibly matching TRBD2 (6 bases). From germline, CDR1 is SGHVS and CDR2 FQNEAQ. Trimming left V 4 bases short and J 11 bases short, with 23 bases between. The CDR3 length is 15 residues. As DNA, the CDR3 is TGTGCCAGCAGCTCTGGAAGGGACTCGTTTCTGGAGCAGTACTTC. It is translated as CASSSGRDSFLEQYF.

The chain is built from TRBV2 and TRBJ2-5; D gene uncertain. The germline V gene encodes CDR1 SNHLY and CDR2 FYNNEI. Trimming stripped 7 bases from V and 2 bases from J, with 11 bases between. The CDR3 has 13 residues. This CDR3 is CASMVTEQETQYF. CDR3 nucleotide sequence: TGTGCCAGCATGGTTACAGAACAAGAGACCCAGTACTTC.

This clone was observed a few times. The chain carries TRBV5-6 and TRBJ1-1; TRBD1 might be the D (6 bases). Germline V gene lookup returns CDR1 SGHDT and CDR2 YYEEEE. The V and J ends lost 7 bases and 6 bases respectively, with 19 bases between them. This CDR3 is built from 14 residues. The CDR3: CASFPGGRRPEAFF. In DNA, the CDR3 is TGTGCCAGCTTCCCCGGGGGGCGGAGGCCTGAAGCTTTCTTT.

This clone has a handful of counts. CDR3 in amino acids: CASSGAGATNEKLFF. The CDR3 DNA sequence: TGTGCCAGCAGTGGTGCGGGTGCAACTAATGAAAAACTGTTTTTT. V is TRBV28 and J is TRBJ1-4; D remains unclear. CDR3 length equals 15 residues. The V end lost 5 bases, the J end lost 0 bases, and 10 bases lay between the germline ends. Per the germline V gene, CDR1 is MDHEN and CDR2 is SYDVKM.

The chain uses TRBV7-6 and TRBJ2-2; D remains unclear. Per germline, CDR1 SGHVS and CDR2 FNYEAQ. V gave up 4 bases and J gave up 4 bases, with 19 bases separating them. The CDR3 runs to 17 residues. The CDR3 DNA is TGTGCCAGCAGCTCCGCCCTTGATCCCCAGGTCACCGGGGAGCTGTTTTTT. This codes for CASSSALDPQVTGELFF.

The chain employs TRBV5-1 and TRBJ2-7; 11 bases map to TRBD2. Germline-derived CDR1 and CDR2 are SGHRS and YFSETQ. V was pared by 5 bases and J by 0 bases, with 4 bases of the junction left unmatched. The CDR3 extends over 15 amino acids. CDR3 coding DNA: TGCGCCAGCAGAGCCGGGACTAGCGGCTCCTACGAGCAGTACTTC. It encodes CASRAGTSGSYEQYF.

CDR3 nucleotide sequence: TGTGCCAGCAGCGCCCGTTCCTCGACAGGGCCCGACTCCTACGAGCAGTACTTC. It translates to CASSARSSTGPDSYEQYF. This chain uses TRBV9 with TRBJ2-7; 7 bases match TRBD1. V was clipped by 3 bases and J by 0 bases; unmatched bases: 15. The CDR3 length is 18 residues. Germline assignment: CDR1 SGDLS and CDR2 YYNGEE. Supplemented by reference TRBV9 and TRBJ2-7, the full variable domain reads DSGVTQTPKHLITATGQRVTLRCSPRSGDLSVYWYQQSLDQGLQFLIQYYNGEERAKGNILERFSAQQFPDLHSELNLSSLELGDSALYFCASSARSSTGPDSYEQYFGPGTRLTVT.

The DNA of the CDR3 is TGTGCCAGCAGTGAGTCACCCCTAGGTAGCTATGGCTACACCTTC. Encoded protein: CASSESPLGSYGYTF. The V and J genes are TRBV6-1 and TRBJ1-2, with unresolved D. The germline CDR1 and CDR2 sequences are MNHNS and SASEGT. CDR3 size: 15 residues. Trimming removed 3 bases from V and 4 bases from J, with 15 bases in between.

The chain uses TRBV5-1 and TRBJ2-7, with 7 bases matching TRBD1. V dropped 3 bases and J dropped 5; count of bases not matched to a gene: 8. The CDR3 has 14 amino acids. CDR1 and CDR2 from the germline V gene are SGHRS and YFSETQ. CDR3 nucleotides: TGCGCCAGCAGCTCGTCCGGGACAGCCAACGAGCAGTACTTC. It translates to CASSSSGTANEQYF.

The genes are TRBV5-1 and TRBJ2-1, with D possibly matching TRBD2 (6 bases). V lost 0 bases, J lost 10 bases, and 8 bases lay in between. CDR1 SGHRS and CDR2 YFSETQ come from the germline V gene. The CDR3 loop spans 12 amino acids. CDR3 protein: CASSLGGDEQFF. In DNA, the CDR3 is TGCGCCAGCAGCTTGGGGGGGGACGAGCAGTTCTTC.

This clone turned up a few times. The chain has TRBV4-1 and TRBJ2-7; D might be TRBD2 (6 bases). Germline CDR1 MGHRA, CDR2 YSYEKL. The CDR3 consists of 15 residues. V dropped 1 base and J dropped 3 bases, with 13 bases sitting between them. In nucleotides, the CDR3 is TGCGCCAGCAGCCAAGGCGGGGAGGTCGTCTACGAGCAGTACTTC. Amino acids: CASSQGGEVVYEQYF.

Only a few counts were recorded for this clone. J is TRBJ2-7 and V is TRBV27; 7 bases fit TRBD1. CDR3 size: 14 residues. The germline CDR1 and CDR2 sequences are MNHEY and SMNVEV (reference sequence). Trimming at V came to 10 bases and at J to 4 bases, leaving 13 bases not matched to a gene. CDR3 in amino acids: CAIRRQGPSYEQYF. CDR3 sequence (DNA): TGTGCCATCCGAAGACAGGGCCCCTCGTACGAGCAGTACTTC.

The chain links TRBV6-4 to TRBJ1-4, with 8 bases matching TRBD1. CDR3 length: 13 residues. Germline V gene sequence: CDR1 MRHNA, CDR2 SNTAGT. Trimming at V came to 3 bases and at J to 10 bases, leaving 4 bases not matched to a gene. Here the CDR3 DNA reads TGTGCCAGCAGTGAGGACAGGGAAGGAAAACTGTTTTTT. Translation: CASSEDREGKLFF.

J is TRBJ2-2 and V is TRBV27; 7 bases are shared with TRBD1. Germline loops: CDR1 MNHEY, CDR2 SMNVEV (reference sequence). V shed 10 bases, J shed 6 bases, and the junction held 11 bases outside the gene matches. The CDR3 runs 14 residues. CDR3: CATKGGGHSGELFF. CDR3 bases: TGTGCCACCAAAGGGGGCGGACACTCCGGGGAGCTGTTTTTT.

The chain couples TRBV7-9 to TRBJ1-1; tentative D call: TRBD1 (6 bases). Germline V gene lookup returns CDR1 SEHNR and CDR2 FQNEAQ (reference sequence). The length of the CDR3 is 14 residues. With 1 base removed from V and 4 bases from J, the gap between germline ends came to 10 bases. CDR3 coding DNA: TGTGCCAGCAGCTTAGAGGACAGTACCACTGAAGCTTTCTTT. The encoded protein is CASSLEDSTTEAFF.

This clone has only one observation. The V call is TRBV7-9, the J call TRBJ2-1; TRBD2 is a possible D gene (5 bases). V lost 1 base to trimming and J lost 12 bases, with 16 bases between them. Germline V CDR1 and CDR2: SEHNR, FQNEAQ (reference sequence). The CDR3 length is 14 residues. Here the CDR3 reads CASSLESLERRQFF. CDR3 coding DNA: TGTGCCAGCAGCTTAGAGAGCCTTGAGCGGAGGCAGTTCTTC.

The chain carries TRBV30 and TRBJ2-7, with D hard to call. Germline V lookup: CDR1 GTSNPN, CDR2 SVGIG (reference sequence). This CDR3 is 12 amino acids long. V shed 5 bases and J shed 0 bases, with 8 bases lying between them. CDR3 protein: CAWSQDSYEQYF. The CDR3 DNA reads as TGTGCCTGGTCGCAGGACTCCTACGAGCAGTACTTC.